Reported below is one T cell receptor (beta chain). The sample holds other DNA sequences that translate to the same CDR3. This specimen belongs to a study of shared clonotypes between healthy human individuals. Study in general: Aged 18 to 49, the donors were a couple of women and a few men.

Terminally differentiated effector memory CD45RA+ cells were excluded from the naive CD8 cells, which were CD45RO-negative and positively selected for CCR7. The germline V gene encodes CDR1 MNHEY and CDR2 SMNVEV (reference sequence). The CDR3 is 14 residues long. Trimming shortened V by 2 bases and J by 5 bases, and 13 bases separated the two germline ends. Using immunoSEQ multiplex PCR, the repertoire was profiled, and TCRdb retains in-frame clones only, with some absent. Among about 2.1 million clones, approximately 92% were seen once, and the ten largest hold over 1.5%. The gene calls are TRBV27 and TRBJ2-7; no definite D call. The source is a man aged 18 to 30 in good health. Some clones in this sample may be carry-over from other donors' samples. The sequenced sample consisted of naive CD8+ T cells from PBMCs. CDR3 amino acids: CASSLMGTGHEQYF. The CDR3 DNA reads as TGTGCCAGCAGTTTAATGGGTACCGGCCACGAGCAGTACTTC.